One sample yielded the 5 T cell receptor beta chains listed below, sequenced in a study of T cell repertoires in cytomegalovirus infection. No antigen is known for these receptors. MiXCR, run by TCRdb on the reads, gives a single entry per CDR3 protein. The sample has around 340,000 distinct CDR3 sequences; about 28% are singletons. The specimen comprised cultured PBMCs, sampled from culture after CMV antigen stimulation. The receptors stem from a human donor in good health (CMV status not recorded). Some clones in this sample may be carry-over from other donors' samples.

This clonotype was seen a few times. The V call is TRBV6-2 or TRBV6-3, the J call TRBJ2-3; TRBD2 matches 11 bases. Germline lookup yields CDR1 MNHEY and CDR2 SVGEGT. CDR3 length equals 21 residues. The J segment lost 3 bases and the V segment lost 2 bases, leaving 19 bases of the junction unmatched. CDR3 region: CASSYPLVSGGAIGSTDTQYF. The CDR3 bases are TGTGCCAGCAGTTACCCCCTGGTTAGCGGGGGGGCTATCGGTAGTACAGATACGCAGTATTTT.

The chain joins TRBV7-2 to TRBJ2-3, with D perhaps matching TRBD2 (6 bases). The CDR3 length is 15 residues. The germline gives CDR1 SGHTA, CDR2 FQGNSA. V dropped 1 base and J dropped 4 bases, with 12 bases sitting between them. CDR3 DNA sequence: TGTGCCAGCAGCTTAGAGCGGGCTAGGGCAGATACGCAGTATTTT. Protein: CASSLERARADTQYF.

This chain joins TRBV18 and TRBJ2-4; TRBD1 agrees at 10 bases. V dropped 2 bases and J dropped 0; count of bases not matched to a gene: 10. CDR1 is KGHSH and CDR2 is LQKENI in the germline V gene. This CDR3 is built from 19 residues. The DNA for the CDR3 is TGTGCCAGCTCACCATCCCCCGCGGGACAGGGGCTAGCCAAAAACATTCAGTACTTC. It codes for CASSPSPAGQGLAKNIQYF. Complete variable domain (other parts from reference TRBV18 and TRBJ2-4): NAGVMQNPRHLVRRRGQEARLRCSPMKGHSHVYWYRQLPEEGLKFMVYLQKENIIDESGMPKERFSAEFPKEGPSILRIQQVVRGDSAAYFCASSPSPAGQGLAKNIQYFGAGTRLSVL.

This clonotype was recorded many times. J is TRBJ1-3 and V is TRBV7-2, with unresolved D. The CDR3 covers 15 residues. Germline V lookup: CDR1 SGHTA, CDR2 FQGNSA. The germline V and J ends were trimmed by 5 bases and 2 bases, with 13 bases remaining between them. The DNA for the CDR3 is TGTGCCAGCAGCCCCGCCGCTTTTACTGGAAACACCATATATTTT. It encodes CASSPAAFTGNTIYF.

The rearrangement uses TRBV18 and TRBJ1-4, with 7 bases aligning to TRBD1. The CDR3 spans 17 residues. V lost 1 base, J lost 0 bases, and 5 bases stayed unmatched. Germline V lookup: CDR1 KGHSH, CDR2 LQKENI. The DNA of the CDR3 is TGTGCCAGCTCACCACGTATCCAGGGGGCAACTAATGAAAAACTGTTTTTT. Its translation: CASSPRIQGATNEKLFF. The full variable domain, its missing parts supplied by reference TRBV18 and TRBJ1-4, is NAGVMQNPRHLVRRRGQEARLRCSPMKGHSHVYWYRQLPEEGLKFMVYLQKENIIDESGMPKERFSAEFPKEGPSILRIQQVVRGDSAAYFCASSPRIQGATNEKLFFGSGTQLSVL.